Listed here are 11 T cell receptor beta chains from one sample, sequenced in a study of T cell changes during pregnancy in multiple sclerosis. Some clones are missing from TCRdb's copy, which holds only in-frame ones; the method was immunoSEQ multiplex PCR. The data show about 46,000 clones, approximately 92% seen once. The sequencing used CD8+ T cells from peripheral blood mononuclear cells, collected after pregnancy. These receptors all stem from a female donor with multiple sclerosis, enrolled in a pregnancy study.

The chain carries TRBV19 and TRBJ1-6, with D possibly matching TRBD1 (5 bases). V lost 2 bases, J lost 8 bases, and 13 bases lay in between. CDR1 is LNHDA and CDR2 is SQIVND in the germline V gene (reference sequence). The CDR3 totals 15 residues. CDR3 sequence (DNA): TGTGCCAGTAGTATATGGGGGGGGTCTGATTCACCCCTCCACTTT. Translating gives CASSIWGGSDSPLHF.

This chain connects TRBV7-9 to TRBJ2-1; 8 nucleotides match TRBD1. Germline V CDR1 and CDR2: SEHNR, FQNEAQ (reference sequence). The CDR3 spans 14 residues. V shed 1 base, J shed 5 bases, and the junction held 1 base outside the gene matches. CDR3: CASSLEDRDNEQFF. The CDR3 DNA follows: TGTGCCAGCAGCTTAGAGGACAGGGACAATGAGCAGTTCTTC.

The chain employs TRBV5-6 and TRBJ1-6, with D tentatively TRBD1 (6 bases). Germline CDR1 SGHDT, CDR2 YYEEEE. The CDR3 is 16 amino acids. Trimming cost V 1 base and J 4 bases, with 12 bases left between them. The CDR3 sequence is CASSLKARGYNSPLHF. The CDR3 coding sequence is TGTGCCAGCAGCTTGAAGGCCAGGGGTTATAATTCACCCCTCCACTTT. The complete variable domain, with remaining parts taken from reference TRBV5-6 and TRBJ1-6, reads DAGVTQSPTHLIKTRGQQVTLRCSPKSGHDTVSWYQQALGQGPQFIFQYYEEEERQRGNFPDRFSGHQFPNYSSELNVNALLLGDSALYLCASSLKARGYNSPLHFGNGTRLTVT.

This chain uses TRBV10-1 with TRBJ2-1, with 8 nucleotides matching TRBD2. J lost 8 bases, V lost 3 bases, and 9 bases had no gene match. Per germline, CDR1 WNHNN and CDR2 SYGVQD (reference sequence). This CDR3 spans 15 amino acids. CDR3: CASSDHGTSGDEQFF. In DNA, the CDR3 is TGCGCCAGCAGTGACCATGGGACTAGTGGGGATGAGCAGTTCTTC.

This chain uses TRBV27 with TRBJ2-7; D may be TRBD1 (6 bases). Germline V gene lookup returns CDR1 MNHEY and CDR2 SMNVEV (reference sequence). Deletions cut 3 bases from V and 5 bases from J, with 14 bases between. This CDR3 spans 14 amino acids. The CDR3 region has the DNA TGTGCCAGCAGTTTCCGGGACACTGGAGACGAGCAGTACTTC. This codes for CASSFRDTGDEQYF.

This clone was seen only once. The J gene is TRBJ1-1, the V gene TRBV4-1, with TRBD1 as a possible D gene (5 bases). CDR3 size: 15 residues. Trimming pared 4 bases from V and 5 bases from J, leaving 17 bases between. Germline CDR1 reads MGHRA; CDR2 reads YSYEKL. The CDR3 is CASSLSGGEGTEAFF. The CDR3 nucleotides are TGCGCCAGCAGCCTATCTGGAGGGGAAGGGACTGAAGCTTTCTTT.

This clone was found a few times. The DNA is left out, because the CDR3 cannot be placed on it with certainty; the CDR3 is given as TCRdb lists it. The chain carries TRBV21-1 and TRBJ1-1; the table assigns TRBD1, which was not confirmed against the DNA. TRBV21-1 represents a pseudogene. The CDR3 is 19 amino acids in total, end residues counted. The CDR3 is CASSKKIRNFGQGNTEAFF.

The V and J genes are TRBV7-2 and TRBJ2-7, with TRBD2 identical over 13 bases. The V segment lost 3 bases and the J segment 5 bases; nucleotides outside the gene matches: 13. CDR3 length: 18 amino acids. Germline-derived CDR1 and CDR2 are SGHTA and FQGNSA. The DNA of the CDR3 is TGTGCCAGCAGCTTCCCGGGACTAGCGGGAACTATAGCAGACGAGCAGTACTTC. It yields the protein CASSFPGLAGTIADEQYF.

This sequence joins TRBV5-4 and TRBJ2-5, with a tentative D call TRBD2 (6 bases). The germline CDR1 and CDR2 sequences are SGHNT and YYREEE (reference sequence). Deletions cut 0 bases from V and 5 bases from J, with 11 bases between. The CDR3 length is 14 residues. This CDR3 is CASSLAAGRETQYF. The DNA of the CDR3 is TGTGCCAGCAGCTTGGCGGCAGGGAGGGAGACCCAGTACTTC.

This chain links TRBV4-1 with TRBJ2-5; no clear D gene. V was pared by 0 bases and J by 4 bases, with 9 bases between. The V gene's germline CDR1 is MGHRA and CDR2 YSYEKL. The CDR3 spans 14 residues. CDR3 bases: TGCGCCAGCAGCCAAGATTATAGAGGAGAGACCCAGTACTTC. Translating gives CASSQDYRGETQYF.

J is TRBJ1-5 and V is TRBV7-9; D not certain. The germline V gene has CDR1 SEHNR and CDR2 FQNEAQ (reference sequence). CDR3 length equals 15 residues. Trimming left V 5 bases short and J 0 bases short, with 11 bases between. CDR3 sequence reads: CASSDKLDSNQPQHF. The CDR3 DNA is TGTGCCAGCAGCGACAAGCTTGATAGCAATCAGCCCCAGCATTTT.